This TCR beta chain was sequenced for a study of early T cells in non-severe SARS-CoV-2 infection. Across the whole study: The authors sequenced bulk RNA from unsorted whole blood, leaving chains unpaired.

Study outcomes and limitations: VDJdb matches were skewed toward anti-spike CD8 T cell responses.

Germline CDR1 is WSHSY and CDR2 is SAAADI. This CDR3 spans 15 amino acids. The V and J ends lost 4 bases and 1 base respectively, with 10 bases between them. Molecules of cDNA were individually given unique molecular identifiers that were attached to them. In TCRdb, the 5' RACE reads were re-called with MiXCR into one record per CDR3 protein. Here the sample spans about 64,000 distinct CDR3 sequences, roughly 18% being singletons. Note on this clonotype: The antigen remains undetermined.

The clonotype was recovered from an adult who was a healthcare worker with PCR-confirmed SARS-CoV-2 infection or an uninfected control (not recorded which). The V call is TRBV10-2, the J call TRBJ2-2; D may be TRBD2 (5 bases). The sample here was whole blood, taken at baseline. The CDR3 is CASSVNGLNTGELFF. The CDR3 region has the DNA TGCGCCAGCAGTGTCAACGGACTGAACACCGGGGAGCTGTTTTTT.